This T cell receptor beta chain derives from a study of OX40 agonist ivuxolimab in advanced cancers. Study as a whole: There were three patients with partial responses, one having hepatocellular carcinoma and two cutaneous melanoma.

The protocol was immunoSEQ multiplex PCR, while the TCRdb copy is restricted to in-frame clones and leaves out a portion. The top ten hold roughly 4% of the sample, which has some 60,000 clones, around 87% seen once. Overall study results and limits: Circulating CD4+ and CD8+ T cells showed clonal expansion by week 6 at 0.1 to 3.0 mg/kg. Averaged across samples, CD8+ T cells carried more expanded clones than CD4+ did. Among the lowest levels of clonal expansion were found in partial responders at 0.1-3.0 mg/kg.

Concerning this clone itself: Its antigen remains unknown.

Sequenced material: CD4+ or CD8+ T cells sorted from blood, taken in a trial of the OX40 agonist ivuxolimab. The TCR comes from an adult with an advanced solid tumor such as melanoma, head and neck, liver or kidney cancer.

The DNA for the CDR3 is TGTGCCAGTAAAAGGGACTACAGGGAGAGTAGCAATCAGCCCCAGCATTTT. Translating gives CASKRDYRESSNQPQHF. The V and J genes are TRBV19 and TRBJ1-5; TRBD1 is a possible D gene (6 bases). Germline assignment: CDR1 LNHDA and CDR2 SQIVND (reference sequence). V dropped 7 bases and J dropped 0 bases, with 19 bases sitting between them. There are 17 residues in the CDR3.